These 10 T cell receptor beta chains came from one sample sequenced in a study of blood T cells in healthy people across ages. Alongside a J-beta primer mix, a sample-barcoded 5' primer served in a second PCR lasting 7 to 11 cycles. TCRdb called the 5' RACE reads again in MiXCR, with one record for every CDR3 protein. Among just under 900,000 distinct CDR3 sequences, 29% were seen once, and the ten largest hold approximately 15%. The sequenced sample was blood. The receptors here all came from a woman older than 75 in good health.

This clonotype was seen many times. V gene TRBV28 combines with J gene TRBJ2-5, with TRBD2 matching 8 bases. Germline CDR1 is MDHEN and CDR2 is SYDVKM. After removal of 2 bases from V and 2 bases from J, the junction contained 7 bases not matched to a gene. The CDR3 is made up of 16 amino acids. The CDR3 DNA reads TGTGCCAGCAGTTTAGCTAGCGGGCCCCAACAAGAGACCCAGTACTTC. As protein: CASSLASGPQQETQYF.

CDR3 DNA: TGTGCCAGCACCTCTAGGATGAATGAGCAGTACTTC. This encodes CASTSRMNEQYF. The gene calls are TRBV27 and TRBJ2-5; D call uncertain. The CDR3 runs 12 residues. The germline V gene encodes CDR1 MNHEY and CDR2 SMNVEV (reference sequence). V was shortened by 7 bases and J by 11 bases, with 17 bases between the two germline ends.

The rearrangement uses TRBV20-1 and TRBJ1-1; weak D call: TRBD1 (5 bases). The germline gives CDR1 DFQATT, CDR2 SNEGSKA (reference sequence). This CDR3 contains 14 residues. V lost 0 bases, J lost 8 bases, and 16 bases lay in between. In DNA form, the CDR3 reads TGCAGTGCTAGAGAGGGGGGAACATCTGGGGAAGCTTTCTTT. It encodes CSAREGGTSGEAFF.

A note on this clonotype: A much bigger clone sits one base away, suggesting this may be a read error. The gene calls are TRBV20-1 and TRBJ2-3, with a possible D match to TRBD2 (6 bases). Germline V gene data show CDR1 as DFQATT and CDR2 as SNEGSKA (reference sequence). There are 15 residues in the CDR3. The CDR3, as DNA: TGCAGTACTAGGGTGAGCGGGTCTAGCACAGATACGCAGTATTTT. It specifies CSTRVSGSSTDTQYF.

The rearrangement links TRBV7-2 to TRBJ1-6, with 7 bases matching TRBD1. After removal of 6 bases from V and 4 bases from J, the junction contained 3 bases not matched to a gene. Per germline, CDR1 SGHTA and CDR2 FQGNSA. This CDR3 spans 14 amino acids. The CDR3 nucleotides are TGTGCCAGCAGAATACAGGGGTATAATTCACCCCTCCACTTT. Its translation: CASRIQGYNSPLHF. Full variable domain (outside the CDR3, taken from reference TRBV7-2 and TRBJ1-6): GAGVSQSPSNKVTEKGKDVELRCDPISGHTALYWYRQSLGQGLEFLIYFQGNSAPDKSGLPSDRFSAERTGGSVSTLTIQRTQQEDSAVYLCASRIQGYNSPLHFGNGTRLTVT.

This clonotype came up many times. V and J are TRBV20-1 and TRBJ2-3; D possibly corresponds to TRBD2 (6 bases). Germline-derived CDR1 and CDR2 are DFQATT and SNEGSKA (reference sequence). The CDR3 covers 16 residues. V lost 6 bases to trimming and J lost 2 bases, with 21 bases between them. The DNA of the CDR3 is TGCAGTGCCGAGTCTTACTCGGCGGGGCCCACAGATACGCAGTATTTT. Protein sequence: CSAESYSAGPTDTQYF.

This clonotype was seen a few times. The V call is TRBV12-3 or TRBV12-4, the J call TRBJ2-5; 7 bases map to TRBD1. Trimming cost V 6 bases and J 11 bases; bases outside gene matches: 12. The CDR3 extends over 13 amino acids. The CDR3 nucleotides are TGTGCCAGCAGCACAGTACCTGGACAGGAGCAGTACTTC. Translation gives CASSTVPGQEQYF.

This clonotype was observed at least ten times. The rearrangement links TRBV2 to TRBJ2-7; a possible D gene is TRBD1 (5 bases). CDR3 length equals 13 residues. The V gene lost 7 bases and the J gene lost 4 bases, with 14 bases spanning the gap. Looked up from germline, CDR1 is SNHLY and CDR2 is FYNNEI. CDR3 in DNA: TGTGCCAGCAAGAACCAGGGTTCTTACGAGCAGTACTTC. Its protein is CASKNQGSYEQYF.

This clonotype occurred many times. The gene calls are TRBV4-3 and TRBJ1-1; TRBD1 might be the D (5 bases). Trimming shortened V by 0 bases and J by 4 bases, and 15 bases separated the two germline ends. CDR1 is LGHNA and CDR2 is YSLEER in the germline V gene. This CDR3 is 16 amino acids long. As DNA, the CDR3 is TGCGCCAGCAGCCAAGATGCGACGGGACGGATCACTGAAGCTTTCTTT. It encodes CASSQDATGRITEAFF.

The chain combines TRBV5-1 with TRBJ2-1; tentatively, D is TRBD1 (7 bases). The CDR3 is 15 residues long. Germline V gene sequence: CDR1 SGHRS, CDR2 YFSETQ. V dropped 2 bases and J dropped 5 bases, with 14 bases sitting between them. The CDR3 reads CASSFHQGGDNEQFF. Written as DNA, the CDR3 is TGCGCCAGCAGCTTCCACCAGGGGGGAGACAATGAGCAGTTCTTC.